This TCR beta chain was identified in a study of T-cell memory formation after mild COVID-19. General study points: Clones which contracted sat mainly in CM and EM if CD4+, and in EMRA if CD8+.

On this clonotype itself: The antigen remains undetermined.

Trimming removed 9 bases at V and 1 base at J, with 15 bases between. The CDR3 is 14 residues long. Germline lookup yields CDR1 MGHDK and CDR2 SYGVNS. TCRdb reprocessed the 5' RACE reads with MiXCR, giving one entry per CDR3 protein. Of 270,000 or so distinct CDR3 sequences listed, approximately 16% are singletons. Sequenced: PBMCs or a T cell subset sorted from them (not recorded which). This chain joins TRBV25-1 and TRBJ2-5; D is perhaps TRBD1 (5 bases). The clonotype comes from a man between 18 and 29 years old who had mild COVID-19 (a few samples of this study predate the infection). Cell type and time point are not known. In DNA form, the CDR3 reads TGTGCCAGTACTGGTTGGGGCCGCCAAGAGACCCAGTACTTC. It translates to CASTGWGRQETQYF.